Below, 27 T cell receptor beta chains from the same sample are listed, as sequenced in a study of post-analysis software for immune sequencing data. Regarding the study as a whole: Five TRBV segments, TRBV5-6, TRBV5-1 and TRBV20-1 among them, were found more frequent in patients than controls.

The TCR beta cDNA libraries carried unique molecular identifiers. MiXCR was run by TCRdb on the PCR reads, yielding one entry per CDR3 protein. The data contain roughly 800,000 distinct CDR3 sequences, under 60% of them seen just once; the ten biggest clones take up 4.9%. These TCRs' antigens remain unknown. Source material: blood. The receptors originated from a girl aged 10-17 years with multiple sclerosis.

The V and J genes are TRBV12-3 or TRBV12-4 and TRBJ2-6, with TRBD2 as a possible D gene (6 bases). The CDR3 covers 16 residues. Trimming pared 3 bases from V and 2 bases from J, leaving 11 bases between. The CDR3 loop reads CASSFRGGTGANVLTF. The CDR3 region has the DNA TGTGCCAGCAGTTTTCGTGGGGGGACTGGGGCCAACGTCCTGACTTTC.

This clonotype occurred many times. This rearrangement joins TRBV4-3 to TRBJ1-6; D is uncertain. Trimming took off 0 bases at V and 4 bases at J, with 7 bases between the two ends. This CDR3 is built from 15 residues. Germline V gene sequence: CDR1 LGHNA, CDR2 YSLEER. The CDR3 spells CASSQDAAYNSPLHF. CDR3 DNA sequence: TGCGCCAGCAGCCAAGACGCCGCTTATAATTCACCCCTCCACTTT.

The gene calls are TRBV6-1 and TRBJ2-1, with TRBD2 as a possible D gene (6 bases). Germline V gene data show CDR1 as MNHNS and CDR2 as SASEGT. The CDR3 runs to 13 residues. Trimming took off 2 bases at V and 10 bases at J, with 12 bases between the two ends. As DNA, the CDR3 is TGTGCCAGCAGTGAAACGGGAGTAGGGGAGCAGTTCTTC. This encodes CASSETGVGEQFF.

The chain combines TRBV7-2 with TRBJ2-3; weak D call: TRBD1 (6 bases). Germline-derived CDR1 and CDR2 are SGHTA and FQGNSA. The CDR3 length is 16 residues. Trimming removed 4 bases from V and 1 base from J, with 15 bases in between. The DNA for the CDR3 is TGTGCCAGCAGCTCCCTAGCTCCAGGGGGCACAGATACGCAGTATTTT. Translation: CASSSLAPGGTDTQYF.

This chain links TRBV7-8 with TRBJ1-5; no clear D gene. CDR1 and CDR2 (germline): SGHVS, FQNEAQ. With 2 bases removed from V and 4 bases from J, the gap between germline ends came to 12 bases. There are 15 residues in the CDR3. The CDR3 DNA is TGTGCCAGCAGCTTATTATCGACCTTTAATCAGCCCCAGCATTTT. Translated, it gives CASSLLSTFNQPQHF.

This clonotype was seen a handful of times. J is TRBJ2-7 and V is TRBV28, with D possibly TRBD2 on 6 matching bases. Germline lookup yields CDR1 MDHEN and CDR2 SYDVKM. The CDR3 loop spans 17 amino acids. Deletions cut 2 bases from V and 2 bases from J, with 19 bases between. CDR3 loop: CASSLGHGGAVAYEQYF. DNA for the CDR3: TGTGCCAGCAGTTTAGGGCATGGCGGGGCGGTGGCCTACGAGCAGTACTTC.

The chain is built from TRBV4-3 and TRBJ2-7; TRBD1 or TRBD2 may be the D gene (5 bases each). There are 16 residues in the CDR3. From germline, CDR1 is LGHNA and CDR2 YSLEER. V lost 1 base and J lost 0, with 13 bases in between. The CDR3 DNA follows: TGCGCCAGCAGCCAAGGCCGGGACCTGAGCTCCTACGAGCAGTACTTC. Its translation is CASSQGRDLSSYEQYF.

J is TRBJ1-4 and V is TRBV20-1, with D possibly TRBD1 on 6 matching bases. V lost 4 bases to trimming and J lost 3 bases, with 12 bases between them. Germline-derived CDR1 and CDR2 are DFQATT and SNEGSKA (reference sequence). The CDR3 is 14 amino acids. The CDR3 region is CSAIWTDSNEKLFF. For the CDR3, the DNA is TGCAGTGCTATCTGGACAGACTCTAATGAAAAACTGTTTTTT.

The rearrangement joins TRBV6-6 to TRBJ1-1; D remains ambiguous. V gave up 0 bases and J gave up 4 bases, with 9 bases separating them. CDR1 and CDR2 (germline): MNHNY, SVGAGI (reference sequence). The CDR3 contains 14 residues. The CDR3 is CASSYSAELTEAFF. DNA of the CDR3: TGTGCCAGCAGTTACTCTGCAGAACTCACTGAAGCTTTCTTT.

This clonotype has a single count. V and J are TRBV7-6 and TRBJ1-4; 7 bases line up with TRBD1. V was clipped by 2 bases and J by 5 bases; unmatched bases: 5. Germline assignment: CDR1 SGHVS and CDR2 FNYEAQ. This CDR3 contains 15 residues. The CDR3 nucleotides are TGTGCCAGCAGCTTAATCGACAGGGAGAATGAAAAACTGTTTTTT. Its translation: CASSLIDRENEKLFF.

As concerns this clonotype: One end of the junction is discordant with germline, which a read error may explain. V and J are TRBV4-3 and TRBJ2-3, with D unresolved. Per germline, CDR1 LGHNA and CDR2 YSLEER. The length of the CDR3 is 18 residues. This CDR3 reads CVSSQDSGVVVGTDTQYF. CDR3 sequence (DNA): TGCGTCAGCAGCCAAGACTCAGGCGTCGTAGTTGGGACAGATACGCAGTATTTT.

The chain is built from TRBV7-2 and TRBJ2-7, with 7 bases aligning to TRBD2. Germline values: CDR1 SGHTA, CDR2 FQGNSA. V was pared by 5 bases and J by 5 bases, with 15 bases of the junction left unmatched. The CDR3 length is 16 residues. The CDR3, as DNA: TGTGCCAGCAGCCCGCCCCCAGGACTAGGGTTTGACGAGCAGTACTTC. It translates to CASSPPPGLGFDEQYF.

This clonotype was seen only a few times. CDR3 sequence (DNA): TGTGCCAGCAGCTTAAGTCCCCAGACTAACTATGGCTACACCTTC. Translation gives CASSLSPQTNYGYTF. The J gene is TRBJ1-2, the V gene TRBV13; D remains unclear. Germline V gives CDR1 PRHDT, CDR2 FYEKMQ (reference sequence). The CDR3 spans 15 residues. V was shortened by 2 bases and J by 0 bases, with 10 bases between the two germline ends.

The genes are TRBV15 and TRBJ2-1; 9 bases agree with TRBD1. The ends lost 0 bases at V and 4 bases at J; junction bases unmatched: 7. This CDR3 is built from 17 residues. Germline V gene sequence: CDR1 LNHNV, CDR2 YYDKDF (reference sequence). Here the CDR3 DNA reads TGTGCCACCAGCAGAGATAAGTGGGACAGGGCGTACAATGAGCAGTTCTTC. This encodes CATSRDKWDRAYNEQFF.

V gene TRBV10-3 combines with J gene TRBJ2-1; 10 nucleotides line up with TRBD2. CDR3 length: 15 residues. Germline values: CDR1 ENHRY, CDR2 SYGVKD. V gave up 0 bases and J gave up 5 bases; unmatched junction bases: 1. The CDR3 protein is CAISESTSGHNEQFF. The CDR3 DNA reads TGTGCCATCAGTGAGTCGACTAGCGGGCACAATGAGCAGTTCTTC.

This clonotype was counted only a few times. The V gene is TRBV20-1, the J gene TRBJ2-1, with 8 bases that match TRBD2. The CDR3 is made up of 15 amino acids. The J segment lost 2 bases and the V segment lost 1 base, leaving 4 bases of the junction unmatched. Germline V lookup: CDR1 DFQATT, CDR2 SNEGSKA (reference sequence). The CDR3 DNA reads TGCAGTGCTAGAGGTCCTAGCGGGCCCTACAATGAGCAGTTCTTC. It encodes CSARGPSGPYNEQFF.

This chain uses TRBV7-9 with TRBJ2-5; D possibly uses TRBD1 or TRBD2 (6 bases each). The tail of the sequence fits TRBJ2-7 better, so the J call may be wrong. The germline CDR1 and CDR2 sequences are SEHNR and FQNEAQ (reference sequence). The CDR3 has 15 amino acids. The chain's CDR3 is CASRGGPVGNSEQYF. DNA for the CDR3: TGTGCCAGCCGTGGGGGGCCGGTGGGAAACTCCGAGCAGTACTTC.

This clonotype was recorded only once. Here the CDR3 reads CASGFGTEGWGPTYGYTF. The CDR3 bases are TGTGCTAGTGGTTTTGGTACCGAGGGCTGGGGACCGACCTATGGCTACACCTTC. V is TRBV12-5 and J is TRBJ1-2, with D perhaps matching TRBD1 (5 bases). This CDR3 comprises 18 residues. Trimming stripped 3 bases from V and 4 bases from J, with 24 bases between. The germline V gene encodes CDR1 LGHNT and CDR2 FRNRAP.

This sequence joins TRBV5-1 and TRBJ1-2, with 7 nucleotides matching TRBD1. This CDR3 region has 16 residues. V dropped 0 bases and J dropped 7; count of bases not matched to a gene: 12. Germline-derived CDR1 and CDR2 are SGHRS and YFSETQ. This CDR3 reads CASSLGPGQEKAGYTF. In DNA, the CDR3 is TGCGCCAGCAGCTTGGGGCCCGGACAGGAAAAGGCTGGCTACACCTTC.

This chain joins TRBV4-3 and TRBJ2-7, with 8 bases fitting TRBD1. This CDR3 has 15 residues. Germline V gene data show CDR1 as LGHNA and CDR2 as YSLEER. J was trimmed by 4 bases and V by 3 bases; bases with no gene match: 8. This CDR3 is CASSQGQEYEYEQYF. DNA of the CDR3: TGCGCCAGCAGCCAGGGACAGGAGTATGAGTACGAGCAGTACTTC.

A few counts support this clonotype. This rearrangement joins TRBV10-2 to TRBJ1-2; TRBD1 matches at 8 bases. CDR3 size: 14 residues. The V gene's germline CDR1 is WSHSY and CDR2 SAAADI. V lost 3 bases and J lost 4; bases outside the gene matches: 4. Here the CDR3 DNA reads TGCGCCAGCAGTGAAACAGGGGGTCGCTATGGCTACACCTTC. Translating it yields CASSETGGRYGYTF.

The genes are TRBV11-2 and TRBJ1-4; 9 nucleotides match TRBD1. CDR3 length: 15 residues. Trimming removed 0 bases from V and 4 bases from J; junction bases left unmatched: 0. The V gene's germline CDR1 is SGHAT and CDR2 FQNNGV. The CDR3: CASSLEGQGNEKLFF. Written as DNA, the CDR3 is TGTGCCAGCAGCTTAGAGGGACAGGGTAATGAAAAACTGTTTTTT.

This clonotype was detected only a few times. V usage is TRBV6-5 and J usage is TRBJ2-7; 7 nucleotides agree with TRBD1. This CDR3 is 13 amino acids long. Germline values: CDR1 MNHEY, CDR2 SVGAGI. The V and J ends lost 5 bases and 3 bases, in that order; junction bases with no gene match: 4. The CDR3 coding sequence is TGTGCCAGCAGTACGACAGGGAACTACGAGCAGTACTTC. Translated, it gives CASSTTGNYEQYF.

The V and J genes are TRBV20-1 and TRBJ2-1; the D gene is possibly TRBD2 (6 bases). V was pared by 2 bases and J by 6 bases, with 8 bases between. CDR3 size: 12 residues. CDR1 and CDR2 (germline): DFQATT, SNEGSKA (reference sequence). This CDR3 is CSARTSSNEQFF. Written as DNA, the CDR3 is TGCAGTGCTAGAACTAGCTCCAATGAGCAGTTCTTC.

Comments on this clonotype: One junction end disagrees with the germline gene, perhaps due to a read error. The rearrangement uses TRBV12-3 or TRBV12-4 and TRBJ2-3; D uncertain. The CDR3 extends over 14 amino acids. The CDR3 DNA reads as TGTGCCAGCAGCCCCAGGTTCCGCACAGATGCGCAGTATTTT. It translates to CASSPRFRTDAQYF.

The V call is TRBV29-1, the J call TRBJ2-1; 13 nucleotides agree with TRBD2. In germline, CDR1 is SQVTM, CDR2 ANQGSEA. This CDR3 has 14 amino acids. V was clipped by 6 bases and J by 7 bases; unmatched bases: 6. DNA for the CDR3: TGCAGCGTGACAGGACTAGCGGGAGCAAATGAGCAGTTCTTC. Its protein product is CSVTGLAGANEQFF.

The count of this clonotype is one. The chain recombines TRBV4-1 with TRBJ2-7, with a weak D call TRBD1 (6 bases). This CDR3 has 18 residues. Trimming took 0 bases from V and 0 from J, leaving 18 bases between them. The germline gives CDR1 MGHRA, CDR2 YSYEKL. CDR3 in amino acids: CASSQDLAGTRSSYEQYF. The CDR3, as DNA: TGCGCCAGCAGCCAAGACCTCGCCGGGACACGTAGCTCCTACGAGCAGTACTTC.